This TCR beta chain was sequenced in a study of T-cell memory formation after mild COVID-19 listed by TCRdb under 2021. Study-wide context: Most TCR sequence clusters were specific to one of the two donors. The cohort was made up of two young adult volunteers, one female and one male, who were previously healthy. In a couple of donors, T-cell clones that expanded and contracted after mild COVID-19 were tracked by sequencing TCRalpha and TCRbeta repertoires over time.

Ficoll-Paque density gradient centrifugation was the method used to isolate PBMCs. Points on this clonotype: The specificity of this receptor is unknown. Per-nucleotide qualities are absent, and no much larger clonotype sits a single base away.

Findings and caveats that apply to the study as a whole: Only a couple of mild cases were covered by the study, and larger cohorts that include severe cases with pre-infection samples were considered necessary. Contracting CD4+ clones were found mainly in CM and EM memory subsets, while CD8+ clones were enriched in EMRA. The second-wave clones that peaked on day 37 were not confirmed to be SARS-CoV-2 specific. Clones contracting from day 15 to 85 had balanced CD4/CD8 phenotypes, while a second wave expanding from day 15 to 37 was biased towards CD4+. Some responding clones were detected in pre-infection memory, which suggested that pre-existing cross-reactive memory T cells had joined the SARS-CoV-2 response.

Sequencer: Illumina NovaSeq 6000. Using 5'RACE with constant-segment primers, TCRalpha and TCRbeta cDNA libraries were constructed, with sample barcodes and unique molecular identifiers added in the process. Trizol reagent was used to extract RNA from every sample. Library amplification was performed in two PCR steps, and a second sample barcode and Illumina TruSeq adapters were introduced in the second step. Sequencing of the libraries was done on an Illumina NovaSeq, producing 2 x 150 bp paired-end reads. On the study's bioinformatics: With migec v1.2.7, reads were demultiplexed and then collapsed into UMI-guided consensus sequences. Using mixcr v2.1.11, the UMI consensuses were aligned to TRA and TRB V and J templates and assembled into clonotypes. Expanded or contracted clonotypes were those called significant by both edgeR and NoisET, with noise models trained on biological replicates. For edgeR calls, the thresholds were a false discovery rate-adjusted p below 0.01 and a log2 fold-change of 1. As an exploratory analysis of dynamics, max-normalized trajectories of the 1000 most abundant clonotypes were examined with PCA combined with hierarchical clustering. The CD4 or CD8 phenotype of responding clones was assigned using the separately sequenced CD4+ and CD8+ repertoires. TCRdb applied fastp at Q25 and MiXCR to the public reads, then kept only in-frame beta chains. Merged by CDR3 protein, the rows form single entries marked with the most common genes and DNA. TCRdb, not the original authors, processed these V and J calls. The sample contains approximately 350,000 distinct CDR3 sequences, around an eighth of them found a single time. The ten largest clones take up roughly a fifth of the sample.

The CDR3 covers 15 residues, taking in both the cysteine and the phenylalanine. The only DNA kept is the CDR3, 45 bases in frame from the first base. Trimming accounts for 5 bases at V and 3 bases at J, while the number of junction bases matched to no gene is 8. The germline V gene specifies SGHVS as CDR1 and FQNEAQ as CDR2. The sequence links TRBV7-8 to TRBJ2-3; 7 bases in the junction line up with TRBD2. The sample taken for sequencing was PBMCs or a T cell subset sorted from them (not recorded which). This sequence originates from a man between 18 and 29 years old who had mild COVID-19 (a few samples of this study predate the infection). The sample titles of this study are shuffled in the database, so cell type and time point are left out; the donor was told from shared clones. This receptor has the CDR3 CASSPRNSGTDTQYF. The DNA sequence is as follows: TGTGCCAGCAGCCCCAGAAATAGCGGGACAGATACGCAGTATTTT.